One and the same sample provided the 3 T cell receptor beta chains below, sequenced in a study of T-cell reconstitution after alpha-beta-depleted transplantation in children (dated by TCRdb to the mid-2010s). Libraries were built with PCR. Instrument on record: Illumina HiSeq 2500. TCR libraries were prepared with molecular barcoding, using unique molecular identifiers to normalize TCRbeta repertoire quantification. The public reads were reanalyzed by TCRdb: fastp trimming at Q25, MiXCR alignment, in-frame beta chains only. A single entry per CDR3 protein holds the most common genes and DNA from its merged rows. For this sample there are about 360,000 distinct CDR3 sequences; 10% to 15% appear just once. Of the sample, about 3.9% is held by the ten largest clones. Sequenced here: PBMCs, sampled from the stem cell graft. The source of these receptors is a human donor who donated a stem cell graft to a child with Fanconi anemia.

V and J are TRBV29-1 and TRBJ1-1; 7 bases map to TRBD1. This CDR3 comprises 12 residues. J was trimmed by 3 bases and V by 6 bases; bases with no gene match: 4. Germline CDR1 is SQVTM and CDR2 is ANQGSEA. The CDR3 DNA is TGCAGCGTGGATACAGGGGACACTGAAGCTTTCTTT. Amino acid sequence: CSVDTGDTEAFF.

The CDR3 reads CASNPDRRETQYF. In DNA form, the CDR3 reads TGCGCCAGCAACCCAGACCGGCGGGAGACCCAGTACTTC. The rearrangement joins TRBV5-1 to TRBJ2-5; D gene ambiguous. V lost 6 bases, J lost 5 bases, and 14 bases lay in between. In germline, CDR1 is SGHRS, CDR2 YFSETQ. CDR3 length: 13 amino acids.

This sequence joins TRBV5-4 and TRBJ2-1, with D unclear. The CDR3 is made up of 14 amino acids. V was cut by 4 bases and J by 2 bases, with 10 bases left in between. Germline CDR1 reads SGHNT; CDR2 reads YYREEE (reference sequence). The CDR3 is CASSLERAYNEQFF. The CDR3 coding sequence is TGTGCCAGCAGCCTGGAAAGGGCCTACAATGAGCAGTTCTTC. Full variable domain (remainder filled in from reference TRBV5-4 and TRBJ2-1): ETGVTQSPTHLIKTRGQQVTLRCSSQSGHNTVSWYQQALGQGPQFIFQYYREEENGRGNFPPRFSGLQFPNYSSELNVNALELDDSALYLCASSLERAYNEQFFGPGTRLTVL.